This T cell receptor (beta chain) was recorded in a study of blood T cell repertoires in COVID-19. Whole-study context: Samples taken during acute and convalescent COVID-19 were collected in the United States, Italy and Spain.

Germline V lookup: CDR1 MNHEY, CDR2 SVGAGI. V was pared by 0 bases and J by 1 base, with 9 bases between. This CDR3 comprises 15 residues. Authors' analysis steps: How many nucleated cells were present was estimated from reference gene primer amplification. Using immunoSEQ multiplex PCR, the repertoire was profiled, and TCRdb retains in-frame clones only, with some absent. V, J and clone size reflect that table, while D and trimming were determined from the DNA. The table lists 85,000 to 90,000 clones, about 83% of them singletons. Material: peripheral blood. The chain joins TRBV6-5 to TRBJ1-1; possible D gene TRBD1, 5 bases. The sequence was obtained from a human donor in a cohort sampled during active COVID-19. CDR3 sequence (DNA): TGTGCCAGCAGTTACTCCAGGACAAGGAACACTGAAGCTTTCTTT. This codes for CASSYSRTRNTEAFF.